This T cell receptor (beta chain) comes out of a study of shared clonotypes between healthy human individuals. As regards this clone: Its antigen is currently unknown.

The CD4+ fraction was divided into a CD45RA+ naive subset and a CD45RA-negative memory subset. Findings of the study overall: Generation probability values for non-shared clonotypes were lower than those for clonotypes shared by all four donors.

Some clones are missing from TCRdb's copy, which holds only in-frame ones; the method was immunoSEQ multiplex PCR. The table includes some 680,000 clones, approximately 73% detected once. This receptor was taken from a woman under 40 in good health. Sequenced sample: memory CD4+ T cells sorted from blood. Stated subset: CD45RA-negative fraction.

CDR3 coding DNA: TGTGCCAGCAGCTTGCGAGGGACCCATGGCTACACCTTC. Amino acid sequence: CASSLRGTHGYTF. The genes are TRBV5-8 and TRBJ1-2; D perhaps matches TRBD1 (5 bases). V lost 1 base to trimming and J lost 6 bases, with 10 bases between them. Germline CDR1 is SGHTS and CDR2 is YDEGEE. CDR3 length: 13 residues.